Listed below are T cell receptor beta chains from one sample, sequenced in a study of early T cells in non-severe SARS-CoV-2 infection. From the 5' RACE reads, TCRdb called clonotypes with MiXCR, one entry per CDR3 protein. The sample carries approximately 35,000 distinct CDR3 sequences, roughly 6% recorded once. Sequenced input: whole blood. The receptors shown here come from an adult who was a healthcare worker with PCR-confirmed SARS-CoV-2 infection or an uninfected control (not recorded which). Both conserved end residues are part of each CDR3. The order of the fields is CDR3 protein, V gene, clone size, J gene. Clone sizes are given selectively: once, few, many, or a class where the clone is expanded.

cdr3_aa: CASSLGHRKDTEAFF
v_call: TRBV7-9
clone_size: many
j_call: TRBJ1-1

cdr3_aa: CASSQDRGPNEQFF
v_call: TRBV4-3
clone_size: .
j_call: TRBJ2-1

cdr3_aa: CASSDGPYGGAFF
v_call: TRBV9
clone_size: .
j_call: TRBJ1-1

cdr3_aa: CASSSLAGPSYNEQFF
v_call: TRBV7-2
clone_size: .
j_call: TRBJ2-1

cdr3_aa: CSASAAGTSGSLVSYNEQFF
v_call: TRBV20-1
clone_size: many
j_call: TRBJ2-1

cdr3_aa: CASSPSLLYGYTF
v_call: TRBV11-2
clone_size: .
j_call: TRBJ1-2

cdr3_aa: CATSREGVRSYEQYF
v_call: TRBV15
clone_size: .
j_call: TRBJ2-7

cdr3_aa: CASSLHDIQYF
v_call: TRBV7-2
clone_size: many
j_call: TRBJ2-4

cdr3_aa: CASSPGTGTDTQYF
v_call: TRBV27
clone_size: many
j_call: TRBJ2-3

cdr3_aa: CASSSLNYGYTF
v_call: TRBV11-2
clone_size: many
j_call: TRBJ1-2

cdr3_aa: CASTGNTIYF
v_call: TRBV19
clone_size: many
j_call: TRBJ1-3

cdr3_aa: CASSPEGRFEAFF
v_call: TRBV9
clone_size: few
j_call: TRBJ1-1

cdr3_aa: CSAADRGNTEAFF
v_call: TRBV20-1
clone_size: few
j_call: TRBJ1-1

cdr3_aa: CAGSVAWDRVVTGELFF
v_call: TRBV9
clone_size: many
j_call: TRBJ2-2

cdr3_aa: CASSLGGQGAYIQYF
v_call: TRBV28
clone_size: many
j_call: TRBJ2-4

cdr3_aa: CASNSIRGAQNTGELFF
v_call: TRBV11-2
clone_size: few
j_call: TRBJ2-2

cdr3_aa: CASSPTSTRSSDTQYF
v_call: TRBV4-1
clone_size: few
j_call: TRBJ2-3

cdr3_aa: CAISGKREGTNEQFF
v_call: TRBV10-3
clone_size: many
j_call: TRBJ2-1

cdr3_aa: CASSQDRLAREGTGELFF
v_call: TRBV4-3
clone_size: many
j_call: TRBJ2-2

cdr3_aa: CSARDFGSDTQYF
v_call: TRBV20-1
clone_size: .
j_call: TRBJ2-3

cdr3_aa: CASSLTGLSNTGELFF
v_call: TRBV4-1
clone_size: .
j_call: TRBJ2-2

cdr3_aa: CASRPTIGLTGELFF
v_call: TRBV5-4
clone_size: few
j_call: TRBJ2-2

cdr3_aa: CSVAPAGVYGYTF
v_call: TRBV29-1
clone_size: many
j_call: TRBJ1-2

cdr3_aa: CAISSVAGGAHEQFF
v_call: TRBV10-3
clone_size: many
j_call: TRBJ2-1

cdr3_aa: CASSRAPGGRVEQFF
v_call: TRBV11-2
clone_size: .
j_call: TRBJ2-1

cdr3_aa: CASSLGQGLQPQHF
v_call: TRBV28
clone_size: large
j_call: TRBJ1-5

cdr3_aa: CSAIPNPNRQGILFF
v_call: TRBV20-1
clone_size: many
j_call: TRBJ1-4

cdr3_aa: CASSLYGTGLETQYF
v_call: TRBV7-6
clone_size: .
j_call: TRBJ2-5

cdr3_aa: CSAGPLGARSSYNEQFF
v_call: TRBV20-1
clone_size: few
j_call: TRBJ2-1

cdr3_aa: CASSQLTAGDNEQFF
v_call: TRBV14
clone_size: many
j_call: TRBJ2-1

cdr3_aa: CASSSGAPDTQYF
v_call: TRBV28
clone_size: many
j_call: TRBJ2-3

cdr3_aa: CATSDFYGSNTGELFF
v_call: TRBV24-1
clone_size: many
j_call: TRBJ2-2

cdr3_aa: CASSRQGDYNEQFF
v_call: TRBV28
clone_size: many
j_call: TRBJ2-1

cdr3_aa: CASSPSAGANVLTF
v_call: TRBV7-2
clone_size: many
j_call: TRBJ2-6

cdr3_aa: CASSHAGRASGAWAGELFF
v_call: TRBV19
clone_size: many
j_call: TRBJ2-2

cdr3_aa: CASSSDGTEQFF
v_call: TRBV11-2
clone_size: .
j_call: TRBJ2-1

cdr3_aa: CASSQGGHGYTF
v_call: TRBV14
clone_size: many
j_call: TRBJ1-2

cdr3_aa: CASSVSGGGLGETQYF
v_call: TRBV11-2
clone_size: many
j_call: TRBJ2-5

cdr3_aa: CASGYGASPLHF
v_call: TRBV6-2/TRBV6-3
clone_size: many
j_call: TRBJ1-6

cdr3_aa: CASTLPDRLETQYF
v_call: TRBV6-1
clone_size: many
j_call: TRBJ2-5

cdr3_aa: CASSHYLRTVTNTEAFF
v_call: TRBV3-1
clone_size: .
j_call: TRBJ1-1

cdr3_aa: CASARQAITGELFF
v_call: TRBV28
clone_size: .
j_call: TRBJ2-2

cdr3_aa: CSASPSAFSYEQYF
v_call: TRBV20-1
clone_size: many
j_call: TRBJ2-7

cdr3_aa: CASSLEGTSGIVRELFF
v_call: TRBV7-6
clone_size: many
j_call: TRBJ2-2

cdr3_aa: CASSPAAGGPTDTQYF
v_call: TRBV18
clone_size: many
j_call: TRBJ2-3

cdr3_aa: CASSFEGDTQYF
v_call: TRBV6-5
clone_size: many
j_call: TRBJ2-3

cdr3_aa: CATKENEKLFF
v_call: TRBV6-6
clone_size: many
j_call: TRBJ1-4